The T cell receptor (beta chain) under discussion was sequenced for a study of CD8 T cells in ankylosing spondylitis. This clonotype has at least ten counts. What it recognizes is unknown. Scientists made TCR beta libraries using quantitative 5'-RACE with molecular barcodes. Via MiXCR, TCRdb re-called the 5' RACE reads, giving one row per CDR3 protein. The sample has roughly 38,000 distinct CDR3 sequences, about a tenth seen once. Study outcomes and limitations: Enrichment of disease-linked clones was reportedly significant in matched ankylosing spondylitis synovial fluid.

The sample comprised blood, either unsorted or a sorted T cell fraction (not recorded which). The TCR sequence derives from a male donor with ankylosing spondylitis or in good health (not recorded which).

This chain's CDR3 is CASSQRSSTDTQYF. In nucleotides, the CDR3 is TGTGCCAGCAGCCAAAGGTCCAGCACAGATACGCAGTATTTT. The chain uses TRBV4-2 and TRBJ2-3; D gene unclear. Germline V gene sequence: CDR1 LGHNA, CDR2 YNFKEQ. V was shortened by 2 bases and J by 0 bases, with 6 bases between the two germline ends. The CDR3 loop spans 14 amino acids.